This T cell receptor beta chain emerged from a study of control samples from healthy donors and cancer patients. Clones were read by immunoSEQ multiplex PCR, and TCRdb kept only the in-frame ones, dropping some. Altogether about 190,000 clones are present, roughly nine tenths being singletons, with the ten largest covering approximately 1.8%. From germline, CDR1 is MNHEY and CDR2 SMNVEV (reference sequence). This CDR3 has 16 residues. V trimming: 5 bases; J trimming: 1 base; junction bases outside the gene matches: 7. The sequence was obtained from a man aged 25-45 years in good health. J is TRBJ1-2 and V is TRBV27; 10 bases fit TRBD1. The sequenced sample was blood. This CDR3 reads CASSPYGTGVNYGYTF. The CDR3 DNA reads TGTGCCAGCAGTCCATATGGGACAGGGGTTAACTATGGCTACACCTTC.